Listed below are T cell receptor beta chains from one sample, sequenced in a study of blood T cell repertoires in COVID-19. TCRdb's copy holds only in-frame clones and misses some; the assay was immunoSEQ multiplex PCR. Here the sample spans roughly 500,000 clones, about 88% being singletons. The sequencing input was PBMCs or T cells enriched from blood (not recorded which). The receptors derive from a woman aged 60 to 75 who had recovered from COVID-19. Both conserved end residues are part of each CDR3. D genes are given only for firm matches. Clone sizes are given selectively: once, few, many, or a class where the clone is expanded.

v_call: TRBV28; j_call: TRBJ2-1; d_call: TRBD2; cdr3_length: 17; clone_size: once; cdr3_aa: CASSISGAGSSYNEQFF; cdr3_nt: TGTGCCAGCAGTATAAGCGGGGCGGGGTCCTCCTACAATGAGCAGTTCTTC
v_call: TRBV5-1; j_call: TRBJ1-1; d_call: -; cdr3_length: 14; clone_size: -; cdr3_aa: CASSLGSGNTEAFF; cdr3_nt: TGCGCCAGCAGCTTGGGGTCGGGGAACACTGAAGCTTTCTTT
v_call: TRBV4-2; j_call: TRBJ2-7; d_call: TRBD1; cdr3_length: 13; clone_size: -; cdr3_aa: CASSRADRPEQYF; cdr3_nt: TGTGCCAGCAGCCGGGCGGACAGGCCCGAGCAGTACTTC
v_call: TRBV5-1; j_call: TRBJ2-3; d_call: TRBD1; cdr3_length: 16; clone_size: -; cdr3_aa: CASSEQGAGSTDTQYF; cdr3_nt: TGCGCCAGCAGCGAACAGGGGGCGGGCAGCACAGATACGCAGTATTTT
v_call: TRBV21-1; j_call: TRBJ1-6; d_call: -; cdr3_length: 15; clone_size: few; cdr3_aa: CASSEDRGHNSPLHF; cdr3_nt: TGTGCCAGCAGCGAGGACAGGGGGCATAATTCACCCCTCCACTTT
v_call: TRBV30; j_call: TRBJ2-3; d_call: -; cdr3_length: 15; clone_size: -; cdr3_aa: CAWKLPGHSTDTQYF; cdr3_nt: TGTGCCTGGAAATTACCGGGACACAGCACAGATACGCAGTATTTT
v_call: TRBV2; j_call: TRBJ1-5; d_call: -; cdr3_length: 15; clone_size: -; cdr3_aa: CASRETENSNQPQHF; cdr3_nt: TGTGCCAGCAGGGAGACAGAGAATAGCAATCAGCCCCAGCATTTT
v_call: TRBV2; j_call: TRBJ1-1; d_call: TRBD1; cdr3_length: 12; clone_size: -; cdr3_aa: CASSSGQGRAFF; cdr3_nt: TGTGCCAGCAGTTCGGGACAGGGTCGAGCTTTCTTT
v_call: TRBV5-4; j_call: TRBJ2-1; d_call: TRBD1; cdr3_length: 13; clone_size: once; cdr3_aa: CASSWGQGNEQFF; cdr3_nt: TGTGCCAGCAGCTGGGGACAGGGCAATGAGCAGTTCTTC
v_call: TRBV10-3; j_call: TRBJ1-4; d_call: -; cdr3_length: 15; clone_size: -; cdr3_aa: CATTRDDSLNEKLFF; cdr3_nt: TGTGCCACCACTCGAGATGACAGCTTGAATGAAAAACTGTTTTTT
v_call: TRBV10-1; j_call: TRBJ2-2; d_call: -; cdr3_length: 13; clone_size: -; cdr3_aa: CASSESLTGELFF; cdr3_nt: TGCGCCAGCAGTGAGTCTCTTACCGGGGAGCTGTTTTTT
v_call: TRBV5-1; j_call: TRBJ2-3; d_call: -; cdr3_length: 14; clone_size: few; cdr3_aa: CASSFFGVTDTQYF; cdr3_nt: TGCGCCAGCAGCTTTTTCGGGGTCACAGATACGCAGTATTTT
v_call: TRBV11-3; j_call: TRBJ1-6; d_call: -; cdr3_length: 14; clone_size: -; cdr3_aa: CASSLAGYNSPLHF; cdr3_nt: TGTGCCAGCAGCTTAGCAGGTTATAATTCACCCCTCCACTTT
v_call: TRBV25-1; j_call: TRBJ2-1; d_call: -; cdr3_length: 14; clone_size: once; cdr3_aa: CASGGFNSYNEQFF; cdr3_nt: TGTGCCAGCGGGGGGTTTAACTCCTACAATGAGCAGTTCTTC
v_call: TRBV19; j_call: TRBJ2-5; d_call: -; cdr3_length: 16; clone_size: once; cdr3_aa: CASSTRDTIWKETQYF; cdr3_nt: TGTGCCAGTAGTACCCGGGACACAATTTGGAAAGAGACCCAGTACTTC
v_call: TRBV18; j_call: TRBJ2-3; d_call: -; cdr3_length: 12; clone_size: -; cdr3_aa: CASSPPRDTQYF; cdr3_nt: TGTGCCAGCTCACCACCGAGGGATACGCAGTATTTT
v_call: TRBV5-8; j_call: TRBJ1-1; d_call: TRBD1; cdr3_length: 14; clone_size: -; cdr3_aa: CASSTGQGNTEAFF; cdr3_nt: TGTGCCAGCAGCACGGGACAGGGTAACACTGAAGCTTTCTTT
v_call: TRBV11-3; j_call: TRBJ2-2; d_call: -; cdr3_length: 15; clone_size: -; cdr3_aa: CASSLAGQSTGELFF; cdr3_nt: TGTGCCAGCAGCTTAGCCGGACAGTCAACCGGGGAGCTGTTTTTT
v_call: TRBV19; j_call: TRBJ1-3; d_call: TRBD1; cdr3_length: 14; clone_size: -; cdr3_aa: CASRLQGSGNTIYF; cdr3_nt: TGTGCCAGTAGGCTACAGGGGTCTGGAAACACCATATATTTT
v_call: TRBV25-1; j_call: TRBJ1-6; d_call: -; cdr3_length: 15; clone_size: -; cdr3_aa: CASRGATGPNSPLHF; cdr3_nt: TGTGCCAGCAGAGGGGCGACGGGTCCCAATTCACCCCTCCACTTT